These 2 T cell receptor beta chains were sequenced from one sample in a study of blood T cell repertoires in COVID-19. Here immunoSEQ multiplex PCR was the method, and the copy in TCRdb shows in-frame clones only, minus some. The sample contains approximately 350,000 clones, 88% of which appear only once. The specimen sequenced was peripheral blood. The source of these receptors is a woman between 65 and 79 years old with COVID-19, enrolled during active disease.

The V call is TRBV28, the J call TRBJ2-2; D perhaps matches TRBD1 (5 bases). This CDR3 has 14 amino acids. Looked up from germline, CDR1 is MDHEN and CDR2 is SYDVKM. V was pared by 3 bases and J by 6 bases, with 11 bases between. The CDR3 loop is CASSLGLGPGELFF. CDR3 sequence (DNA): TGTGCCAGCAGTTTGGGTCTGGGGCCCGGGGAGCTGTTTTTT.

There are a few counts of this clone. The CDR3 loop reads CASSTLAGGKDTQYF. CDR3 coding DNA: TGTGCCAGCAGTACCCTAGCGGGGGGGAAGGATACGCAGTATTTT. The chain links TRBV6-5 to TRBJ2-3, with 12 bases lining up with TRBD2. The trim removed 5 bases at V and 6 bases at J, leaving 6 bases unmatched. The CDR3 is 15 residues long. Germline CDR1 and CDR2: MNHEY and SVGAGI.